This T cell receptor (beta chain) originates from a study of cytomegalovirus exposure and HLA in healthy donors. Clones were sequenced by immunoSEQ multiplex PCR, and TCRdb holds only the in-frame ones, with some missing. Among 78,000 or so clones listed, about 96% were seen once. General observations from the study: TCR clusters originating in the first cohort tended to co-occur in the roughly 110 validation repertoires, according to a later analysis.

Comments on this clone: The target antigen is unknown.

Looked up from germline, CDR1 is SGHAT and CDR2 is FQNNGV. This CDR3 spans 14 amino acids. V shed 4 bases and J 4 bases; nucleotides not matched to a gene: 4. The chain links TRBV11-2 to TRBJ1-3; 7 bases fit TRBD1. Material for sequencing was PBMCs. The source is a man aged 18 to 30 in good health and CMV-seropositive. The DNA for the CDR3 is TGTGCCAGCAGCTCCAGGGGGGACGGAAACACCATATATTTT. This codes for CASSSRGDGNTIYF. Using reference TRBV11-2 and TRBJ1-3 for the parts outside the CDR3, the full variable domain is EAGVAQSPRYKIIEKRQSVAFWCNPISGHATLYWYQQILGQGPKLLIQFQNNGVVDDSQLPKDRFSAERLKGVDSTLKIQPAKLEDSAVYLCASSSRGDGNTIYFGEGSWLTVV.